These 21 T cell receptor beta chains share one sample of origin, sequenced in a study of T cell responses to AZD1222 COVID-19 vaccine (dated by TCRdb to about 2021). Interpreted using the paper, the time point label stands for: about 28 days (+/-7) after the second vaccine dose. The library relied on the immunoSEQ multiplex PCR assay. The immuneACCESS repertoire file appears here via TCRdb, limited to in-frame rearrangements. These files lack a portion of the clones; in checked studies, under half of the deficit traces to unresolved V genes, and the cause of the others is not known. The sample contains about 80,000 clones, roughly 90% of them found a single time. In total, the top ten clones hold 8% of the sample. This sample comprised peripheral blood, obtained 28 days after the second AZD1222 dose. Receptors originate from an adult who received the AZD1222 COVID-19 vaccine.

V and J are TRBV6-1 and TRBJ2-7; 7 bases are shared with TRBD2. The J segment lost 4 bases and the V segment lost 0 bases, leaving 3 bases of the junction unmatched. This CDR3 has 14 amino acids. Germline lookup yields CDR1 MNHNS and CDR2 SASEGT. The CDR3 sequence is CASSEAGGFYEQYF. The CDR3 bases are TGTGCCAGCAGTGAAGCGGGAGGGTTTTACGAGCAGTACTTC.

The table lists this clone with a few counts. The genes are TRBV18 and TRBJ1-1, with no clear D. CDR1 and CDR2 (germline): KGHSH, LQKENI. V was clipped by 4 bases and J by 5 bases, with 20 bases between them. This CDR3 region has 16 residues. The DNA of the CDR3 is TGTGCCAGCTCACGGGCAATGACCCCGGGCGGGACTGAAGCTTTCTTT. Residues: CASSRAMTPGGTEAFF.

The chain links TRBV7-9 to TRBJ2-1; 9 bases align to TRBD2. Germline V CDR1 and CDR2: SEHNR, FQNEAQ (reference sequence). The length of the CDR3 is 16 residues. The V and J ends lost 5 bases and 0 bases, in that order; junction bases with no gene match: 5. In DNA form, the CDR3 reads TGTGCCAGCAGCCTCCCTAGCGGGGTCTCCTACAATGAGCAGTTCTTC. It codes for CASSLPSGVSYNEQFF.

V gene TRBV5-1 combines with J gene TRBJ2-7; no clear D gene. The CDR3 consists of 12 residues. Trimming cost V 0 bases and J 3 bases, with 4 bases left between them. Germline assignment: CDR1 SGHRS and CDR2 YFSETQ. CDR3 in DNA: TGCGCCAGCAGCTTGGACAACTACGAGCAGTACTTC. It is translated as CASSLDNYEQYF.

The chain employs TRBV7-8 and TRBJ1-1; possibly TRBD1 for D (5 bases). The CDR3 totals 15 residues. The V gene lost 4 bases and the J gene lost 3 bases, with 15 bases spanning the gap. Germline CDR1 and CDR2: SGHVS and FQNEAQ. Here the CDR3 reads CASSSDSDRHTEAFF. CDR3 nucleotide sequence: TGTGCCAGCAGCTCCGACAGCGATCGCCACACTGAAGCTTTCTTT.

The chain links TRBV5-5 to TRBJ1-6; the D gene is possibly TRBD1 (5 bases). The V and J ends lost 0 bases and 4 bases respectively, with 8 bases between them. This CDR3 contains 15 residues. Germline CDR1 SGHKS, CDR2 YYEKEE (reference sequence). The DNA for the CDR3 is TGTGCCAGCAGCTTGGGGCAGGGTTATAATTCACCCCTCCACTTT. As protein: CASSLGQGYNSPLHF.

The rearrangement links TRBV7-2 to TRBJ2-7, with 9 bases aligning to TRBD1. The junction had 0 bases not matched to a gene; V was cut back by 1 base and J by 5 bases. This CDR3 comprises 13 residues. Germline loops: CDR1 SGHTA, CDR2 FQGNSA. For the CDR3, the DNA is TGTGCCAGCAGCTTAGGGACAGGGGACGAGCAGTACTTC. Its translation is CASSLGTGDEQYF.

This rearrangement joins TRBV29-1 to TRBJ2-2, with D unresolved. This CDR3 has 12 residues. Per the germline V gene, CDR1 is SQVTM and CDR2 is ANQGSEA. Trimming removed 6 bases from V and 7 bases from J, with 12 bases in between. The chain's CDR3 is CSVGETVGELFF. The CDR3 bases are TGCAGCGTAGGCGAAACGGTCGGGGAGCTGTTTTTT.

V gene TRBV25-1 combines with J gene TRBJ2-7; D is undetermined. The germline V and J ends were trimmed by 3 bases and 3 bases, with 3 bases remaining between them. The CDR3 is 11 residues long. CDR1 is MGHDK, CDR2 SYGVNS, per germline. The CDR3 coding sequence is TGTGCCAGCAGTGATTACTACGAGCAGTACTTC. Residues: CASSDYYEQYF.

This clone appeared a single time. The genes are TRBV6-5 and TRBJ2-7; 9 positions match TRBD2. This CDR3 has 14 residues. Trimming cost V 5 bases and J 6 bases; bases outside gene matches: 8. Germline CDR1 is MNHEY and CDR2 is SVGAGI. CDR3 sequence reads: CASSIPGLAGEQYF. CDR3 nucleotide sequence: TGTGCCAGCAGTATCCCGGGACTAGCAGGCGAGCAGTACTTC.

The chain links TRBV10-3 to TRBJ2-5; no definite D call. Trimming shortened V by 3 bases and J by 5 bases, and 10 bases separated the two germline ends. The length of the CDR3 is 13 residues. Germline assignment: CDR1 ENHRY and CDR2 SYGVKD. The CDR3 loop is CAISDVVEETQYF. DNA for the CDR3: TGTGCCATCAGTGACGTGGTGGAGGAGACCCAGTACTTC.

The chain joins TRBV7-2 to TRBJ1-2, with TRBD1 as a possible D gene (5 bases). CDR3 size: 14 residues. Per the germline V gene, CDR1 is SGHTA and CDR2 is FQGNSA. V dropped 1 base and J dropped 4 bases, with 10 bases sitting between them. CDR3 region: CASSLGPGPYGYTF. The CDR3 region has the DNA TGTGCCAGCAGCTTAGGTCCAGGGCCCTATGGCTACACCTTC.

The gene calls are TRBV6-5 and TRBJ1-5; tentatively, D is TRBD1 (6 bases). Trimming removed 7 bases from V and 7 bases from J, with 11 bases in between. The germline V gene encodes CDR1 MNHEY and CDR2 SVGAGI. The CDR3 loop spans 12 amino acids. CDR3 protein: CASTGEGQPQHF. Written as DNA, the CDR3 is TGTGCCAGCACAGGGGAAGGCCAGCCCCAGCATTTT.

V gene TRBV29-1 combines with J gene TRBJ2-3; TRBD2 matches 11 bases. The J segment lost 3 bases and the V segment lost 5 bases, leaving 4 bases of the junction unmatched. This CDR3 contains 14 residues. Germline-derived CDR1 and CDR2 are SQVTM and ANQGSEA. The CDR3 bases are TGCAGCGTTCTAGCGGGAGGTATAACAGATACGCAGTATTTT. This gives the protein CSVLAGGITDTQYF.

V gene TRBV6-2 or TRBV6-3 combines with J gene TRBJ2-1; the match to TRBD2 covers 9 bases. Looked up from germline, CDR1 is MNHEY and CDR2 is SVGEGT. The CDR3 runs to 18 residues. V trimming: 5 bases; J trimming: 6 bases; junction bases outside the gene matches: 17. CDR3 DNA: TGTGCCAGCAGTGACGGAAGGGGATTAGCGGGAGTTACCAATGAGCAGTTCTTC. This translates into CASSDGRGLAGVTNEQFF.

A few counts support this clone. The chain links TRBV2 to TRBJ1-2; D not certain. The V gene lost 6 bases and the J gene lost 4 bases, with 12 bases spanning the gap. CDR3 size: 13 residues. CDR1 and CDR2 (germline): SNHLY, FYNNEI. CDR3 residues: CASRPDGSYGYTF. CDR3 sequence (DNA): TGTGCCAGCAGGCCGGACGGAAGCTATGGCTACACCTTC.

The V call is TRBV20-1, the J call TRBJ2-1; 7 nucleotides agree with TRBD2. After removal of 6 bases from V and 7 bases from J, the junction contained 12 bases not matched to a gene. Germline-derived CDR1 and CDR2 are DFQATT and SNEGSKA (reference sequence). The CDR3 has 14 residues. The CDR3 protein is CSASKAGLSNEQFF. CDR3 in DNA: TGCAGTGCAAGTAAAGCGGGATTGAGTAATGAGCAGTTCTTC.

V is TRBV30 and J is TRBJ2-5; 11 nucleotides align to TRBD2. Germline-derived CDR1 and CDR2 are GTSNPN and SVGIG (reference sequence). CDR3 size: 15 residues. V trimming: 7 bases; J trimming: 2 bases; junction bases outside the gene matches: 9. This chain's CDR3 is CASHTSGSSQETQYF. In DNA form, the CDR3 reads TGTGCCTCACACACTAGCGGGAGTTCTCAAGAGACCCAGTACTTC.

About this clone itself: One end of the junction fails to match germline, which may point to a read error. CDR3 loop: CASSLVGDPTYGYTF. For the CDR3, the DNA is TGCGCCAGTAGCTTGGTTGGAGACCCAACCTATGGCTACACCTTC. V and J are TRBV5-1 and TRBJ1-2; D remains unclear. Germline loops: CDR1 SGHRS, CDR2 YFSETQ. CDR3 length: 15 amino acids.

The chain recombines TRBV2 with TRBJ1-1; D uncertain. V lost 8 bases and J 8 bases, leaving 12 bases between the germline ends. The CDR3 is 11 amino acids. Germline-derived CDR1 and CDR2 are SNHLY and FYNNEI. The DNA for the CDR3 is TGTGCCAGCCGGTACCATGAGGAAGCTTTCTTT. Its translation is CASRYHEEAFF.

The chain links TRBV6-2 or TRBV6-3 to TRBJ2-5, with a tentative D call TRBD2 (7 bases). V lost 4 bases, J lost 5 bases, and 20 bases lay in between. Per germline, CDR1 MNHEY and CDR2 SVGEGT. The CDR3 extends over 16 amino acids. The CDR3 DNA reads as TGTGCCAGCAGTTTAGCGGCTGGAGCGGGACACGAGACCCAGTACTTC. As protein: CASSLAAGAGHETQYF.